The clone carrying this T cell receptor beta chain showed up many times. The sample comes from a study of neurological immune-mediated disorders. Time point in this sample: longitudinal time-point 2. It was from 2 million PBMCs stored at -80 C that the unsorted libraries were obtained. The length of the CDR3 is 15 residues. The germline CDR1 and CDR2 sequences are SGHRS and YFSETQ. Trimming removed 5 bases at V and 5 bases at J, with 18 bases between. TCRdb re-called the 5' RACE reads through MiXCR, storing one row per CDR3 protein. The repertoire holds about 90,000 distinct CDR3 sequences, with about 13% as singletons.

The chain has TRBV5-1 and TRBJ2-3, with D possibly called TRBD1 or TRBD2 (6 bases each). The sequencing input was PBMCs. This clonotype originated in a female donor with HTLV-1-associated myelopathy (HAM/TSP). The CDR3: CASSLRPGGQDTQYF. The CDR3, as DNA: TGCGCCAGCAGTTTGAGACCCGGGGGACAAGATACGCAGTATTTT.